Listed below are T cell receptor beta chains from one sample, sequenced in a study of regulatory T cells in long-lasting Graves disease. TCRdb ran MiXCR on the multiplex PCR reads and lists one entry per CDR3 protein. The sample shows roughly 400,000 distinct CDR3 sequences, 14% to 15% of them seen only once. These same data were also listed under a study on T cells in Graves' hyperthyroidism and ophthalmopathy.

This specimen consisted of peripheral blood mononuclear cells (PBMCs), obtained at new diagnosis, from a patient treated with antithyroid drugs. The receptor set was obtained from a woman between 40 and 55 years old with Graves disease. The CDR3 runs from the conserved cysteine through the conserved F or W. D genes are given only for firm matches. For some rows the clone size is stated as once, few or many, or as a class when expanded; others skip it.

>once|TRBJ2-1|-|TRBV7-2
TGTGCCAGCACGGGCGGGGTCGGGTCCTACAATGAGCAGTTCTTC
CASTGGVGSYNEQFF
>many|TRBJ2-3|TRBD2|TRBV12-3/TRBV12-4
TGTGCCAGCAGTTTTCGGGGGGGCACAGATACGCAGTATTTT
CASSFRGGTDTQYF
>many|TRBJ2-1|-|TRBV4-2
TGTGCCAGCAGCGGGGGGGCCGGGTCCTACAATGAGCAGTTCTTC
CASSGGAGSYNEQFF
>-|TRBJ1-1|-|TRBV6-5
TGTGCCAGCAGTTACCCGAGTGGCACTGAAGCTTTCTTT
CASSYPSGTEAFF
>few|TRBJ2-3|-|TRBV2
TGTGCCAGCAGTGATTTGGGAATAGGGAGCGGCACAGATACGCAGTATTTT
CASSDLGIGSGTDTQYF
>many|TRBJ2-1|-|TRBV12-5
TGTGCTAGTGGTTTGGTCGGCGGAAAAGGGTACAATGAGCAGTTCTTC
CASGLVGGKGYNEQFF
>many|TRBJ2-1|-|TRBV3-1
TGTGCCAGCAGCCAAGTGTCGCGGGTCGCCCTGAGTCACGATGAGCAGTTCTTC
CASSQVSRVALSHDEQFF
>-|TRBJ2-2|TRBD1|TRBV9
TGTGCCAGCAGCGCCCAGGGGGCGGGTACCGGGGAGCTGTTTTTT
CASSAQGAGTGELFF
>many|TRBJ1-6|-|TRBV3-1
TGTGCCAGCAGTCAAGCGGATTCACCCCTCCACTTT
CASSQADSPLHF
>few|TRBJ1-4|TRBD1|TRBV5-1
TGCGCCAGCAGCCCAGGGACAGTTGCAACTAATGAAAAACTGTTTTTT
CASSPGTVATNEKLFF
>-|TRBJ2-1|TRBD1|TRBV5-6
TGTGCCAGCAGCTTGGAAGCGGGACAGGGGACTAGAGGGCAGTTCTTC
CASSLEAGQGTRGQFF
>many|TRBJ2-5|-|TRBV20-1
TGCAGTGCTATGCTGTCGAATCTTGGGGAGACCCAGTACTTC
CSAMLSNLGETQYF
>-|TRBJ2-7|-|TRBV4-3
TGCGCCAGCAGCCAAGACCTGGGACGGAACTACGAGCAGTACTTC
CASSQDLGRNYEQYF
>-|TRBJ2-1|-|TRBV11-1
TGTGCCAGCAGTTTAGGGGTGAATACAGATGAGCAGTTCTTC
CASSLGVNTDEQFF
>many|TRBJ2-1|-|TRBV2
TGTGCCAGCAGTGAAGCCGGGAGCGATGAGCAGTTCTTC
CASSEAGSDEQFF
>few|TRBJ2-4|-|TRBV5-6
TGTGCCAGCAGCCCGGGGACACACTTAGCCAAAAACATTCAGTACTTC
CASSPGTHLAKNIQYF
>many|TRBJ2-2|-|TRBV2
TGTGCCAGCAAGCAATCTTCCCGGTCTGGCGGGGAGCTGTTTTTT
CASKQSSRSGGELFF
>many|TRBJ2-7|TRBD2|TRBV5-4
TGTGCCAGCAGCAAGGCTAGGACTAGCGGGACTTACGAGCAGTACTTC
CASSKARTSGTYEQYF
>many|TRBJ2-1|TRBD2|TRBV12-3/TRBV12-4
TGTGCCAGCAGTCAGTACATCCTAGCGGAGGCGGACAATGAGCAGTTCTTC
CASSQYILAEADNEQFF
>-|TRBJ2-1|-|TRBV28
TGTGCCAGCAGGGGCGGGCTTTACGCCAATGAGCAGTTCTTC
CASRGGLYANEQFF
>-|TRBJ2-2|TRBD2|TRBV2
TGTGCCAGCAGTTCCCCGACTAGCGGGGGGGACCTCACCGGGGAGCTGTTTTTT
CASSSPTSGGDLTGELFF
>many|TRBJ2-3|-|TRBV20-1
TGCAGTGCTAAGGACTCAGATCGGGGCACAGATACGCAGTATTTT
CSAKDSDRGTDTQYF
>few|TRBJ2-1|TRBD2|TRBV24-1
TGTGCCACCAGTGCAGCGGGGATTAACAATGAGCAGTTCTTC
CATSAAGINNEQFF
>many|TRBJ2-3|TRBD2|TRBV27
TGTGCCAGCAGTTCCCTAATAAGCGGGAGGCCAGATACGCAGTATTTT
CASSSLISGRPDTQYF
>many|TRBJ2-5|-|TRBV11-2
TGTGCCAGCAGCTTAGCGGGAGCAAACCAAGAGACCCAGTACTTC
CASSLAGANQETQYF
>many|TRBJ2-4|TRBD1|TRBV11-2
TGTGCCAGCAGCATGATCCGACAGGGCCCCATTCAGTACTTC
CASSMIRQGPIQYF
>many|TRBJ2-1|TRBD1|TRBV12-5
TGTGCTAGTGTCCCCGCAGACAGGGGATATAACAATGAGCAGTTCTTC
CASVPADRGYNNEQFF
>many|TRBJ2-3|-|TRBV7-2
TGTGCCAGCAGCTTAGGTCAGGGACACTACGGCACAGATACGCAGTATTTT
CASSLGQGHYGTDTQYF
>many|TRBJ2-3|-|TRBV12-3/TRBV12-4
TGTGCCAGCAGTGAACTAGCCTCAGATACGCAGTATTTT
CASSELASDTQYF
>many|TRBJ2-4|TRBD2|TRBV20-1
TGCAGTGCTAGCGGTTCCAGCGGGGTAGCCAAAAACATTCAGTACTTC
CSASGSSGVAKNIQYF